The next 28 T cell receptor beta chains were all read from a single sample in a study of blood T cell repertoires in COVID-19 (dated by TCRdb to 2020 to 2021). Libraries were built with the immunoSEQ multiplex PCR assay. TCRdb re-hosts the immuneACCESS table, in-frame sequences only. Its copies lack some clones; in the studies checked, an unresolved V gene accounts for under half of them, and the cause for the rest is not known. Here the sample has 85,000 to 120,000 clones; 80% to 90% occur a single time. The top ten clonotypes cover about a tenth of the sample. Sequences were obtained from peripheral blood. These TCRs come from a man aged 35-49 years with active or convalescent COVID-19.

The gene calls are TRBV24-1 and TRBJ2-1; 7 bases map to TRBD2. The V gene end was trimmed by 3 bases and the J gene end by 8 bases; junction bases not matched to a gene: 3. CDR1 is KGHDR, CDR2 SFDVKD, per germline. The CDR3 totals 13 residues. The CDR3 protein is CATSDGGRDEQFF. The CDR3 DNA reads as TGTGCCACCAGTGATGGGGGGAGGGATGAGCAGTTCTTC.

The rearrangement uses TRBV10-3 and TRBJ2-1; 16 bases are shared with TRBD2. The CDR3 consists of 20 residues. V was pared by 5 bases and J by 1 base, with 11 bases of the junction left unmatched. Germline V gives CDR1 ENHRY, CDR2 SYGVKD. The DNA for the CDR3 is TGTGCCATCAGTATTACCCTTGGGACTAGCGGGGGGGCATCCTACAATGAGCAGTTCTTC. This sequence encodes CAISITLGTSGGASYNEQFF.

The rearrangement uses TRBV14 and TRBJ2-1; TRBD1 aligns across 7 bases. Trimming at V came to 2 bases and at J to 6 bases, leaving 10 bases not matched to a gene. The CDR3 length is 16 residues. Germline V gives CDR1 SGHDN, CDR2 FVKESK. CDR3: CASSQQDRVGSNEQFF. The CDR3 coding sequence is TGTGCCAGCAGCCAACAAGACAGGGTAGGGAGCAATGAGCAGTTCTTC.

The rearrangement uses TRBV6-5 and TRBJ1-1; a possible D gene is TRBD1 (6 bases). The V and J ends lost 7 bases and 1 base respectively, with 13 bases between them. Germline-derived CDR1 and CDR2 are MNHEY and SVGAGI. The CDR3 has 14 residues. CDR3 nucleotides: TGTGCCAGCATTACCCAGGGGCAGAACACTGAAGCTTTCTTT. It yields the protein CASITQGQNTEAFF.

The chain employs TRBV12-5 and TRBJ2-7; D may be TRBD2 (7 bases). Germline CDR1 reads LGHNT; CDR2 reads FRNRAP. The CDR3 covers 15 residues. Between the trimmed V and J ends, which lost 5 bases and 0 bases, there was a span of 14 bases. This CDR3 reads CASGLGLGGSYEQYF. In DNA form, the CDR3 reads TGTGCTAGTGGTCTCGGACTAGGGGGCTCCTACGAGCAGTACTTC.

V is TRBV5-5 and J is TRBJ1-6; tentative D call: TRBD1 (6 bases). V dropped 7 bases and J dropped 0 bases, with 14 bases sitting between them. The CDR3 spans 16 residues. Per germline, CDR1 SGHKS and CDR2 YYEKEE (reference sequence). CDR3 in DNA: TGTGCCAGCGCCGACGACAGGAGCTCCTATAATTCACCCCTCCACTTT. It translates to CASADDRSSYNSPLHF.

The CDR3 DNA reads as TGCGCCAGCAGCCAATCCCGACAGGGCCGGAATCAGCCCCAGCATTTT. It yields the protein CASSQSRQGRNQPQHF. The chain has TRBV4-3 and TRBJ1-5; 7 bases agree with TRBD1. Germline-derived CDR1 and CDR2 are LGHNA and YSLEER. This CDR3 is built from 16 residues. The V segment lost 2 bases and the J segment 4 bases; nucleotides outside the gene matches: 8.

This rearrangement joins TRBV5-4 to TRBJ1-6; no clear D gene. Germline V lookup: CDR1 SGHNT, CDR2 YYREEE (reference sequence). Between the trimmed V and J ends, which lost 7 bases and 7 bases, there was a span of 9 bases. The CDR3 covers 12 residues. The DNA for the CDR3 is TGTGCCAGCGGGCAGGAAAATTCACCCCTCCACTTT. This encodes CASGQENSPLHF. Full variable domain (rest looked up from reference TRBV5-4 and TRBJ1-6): ETGVTQSPTHLIKTRGQQVTLRCSSQSGHNTVSWYQQALGQGPQFIFQYYREEENGRGNFPPRFSGLQFPNYSSELNVNALELDDSALYLCASGQENSPLHFGNGTRLTVT.

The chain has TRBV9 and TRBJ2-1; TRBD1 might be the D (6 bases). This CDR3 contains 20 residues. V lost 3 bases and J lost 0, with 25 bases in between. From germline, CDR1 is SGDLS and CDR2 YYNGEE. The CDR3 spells CASSALPGATIVSSYNEQFF. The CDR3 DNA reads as TGTGCCAGCAGCGCCCTGCCAGGGGCGACTATAGTAAGCTCCTACAATGAGCAGTTCTTC.

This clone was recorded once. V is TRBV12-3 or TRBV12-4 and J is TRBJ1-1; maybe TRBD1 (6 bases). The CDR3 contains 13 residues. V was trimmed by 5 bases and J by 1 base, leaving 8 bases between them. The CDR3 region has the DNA TGTGCCAGCAGTGAACAGGGGAACACTGAAGCTTTCTTT. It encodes CASSEQGNTEAFF.

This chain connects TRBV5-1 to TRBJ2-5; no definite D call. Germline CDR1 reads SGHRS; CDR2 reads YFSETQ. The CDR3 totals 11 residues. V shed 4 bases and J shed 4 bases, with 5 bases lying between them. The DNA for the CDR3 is TGCGCCAGCAGCAGCGCAGAGACCCAGTACTTC. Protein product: CASSSAETQYF.

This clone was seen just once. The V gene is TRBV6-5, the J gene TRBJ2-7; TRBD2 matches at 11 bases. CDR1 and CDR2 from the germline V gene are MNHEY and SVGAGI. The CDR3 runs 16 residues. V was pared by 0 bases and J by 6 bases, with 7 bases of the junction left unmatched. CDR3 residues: CASSYSPSGGSGEQYF. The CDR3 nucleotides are TGTGCCAGCAGTTACTCGCCTAGCGGGGGGTCCGGCGAGCAGTACTTC.

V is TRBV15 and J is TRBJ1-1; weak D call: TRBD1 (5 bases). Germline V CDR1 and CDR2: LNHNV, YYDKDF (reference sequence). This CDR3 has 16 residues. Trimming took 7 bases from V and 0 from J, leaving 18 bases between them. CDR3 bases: TGTGCCACCAATGATGGTCGGGGGAGAATGAACACTGAAGCTTTCTTT. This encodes CATNDGRGRMNTEAFF.

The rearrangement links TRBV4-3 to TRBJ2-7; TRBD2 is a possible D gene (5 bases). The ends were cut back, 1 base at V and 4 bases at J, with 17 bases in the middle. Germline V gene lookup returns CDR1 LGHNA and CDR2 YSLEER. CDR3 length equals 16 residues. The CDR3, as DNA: TGCGCCAGCAGCCAAGGCTCCTCGGGGTCCGTGTACGAGCAGTACTTC. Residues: CASSQGSSGSVYEQYF.

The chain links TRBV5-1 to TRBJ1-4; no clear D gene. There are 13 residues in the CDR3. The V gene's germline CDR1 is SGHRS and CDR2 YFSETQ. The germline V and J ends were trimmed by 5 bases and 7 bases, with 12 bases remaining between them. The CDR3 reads CASRERVREKLFF. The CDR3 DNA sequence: TGCGCCAGCAGAGAACGGGTGCGTGAAAAACTGTTTTTT. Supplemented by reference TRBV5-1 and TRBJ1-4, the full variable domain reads KAGVTQTPRYLIKTRGQQVTLSCSPISGHRSVSWYQQTPGQGLQFLFEYFSETQRNKGNFPGRFSGRQFSNSRSEMNVSTLELGDSALYLCASRERVREKLFFGSGTQLSVL.

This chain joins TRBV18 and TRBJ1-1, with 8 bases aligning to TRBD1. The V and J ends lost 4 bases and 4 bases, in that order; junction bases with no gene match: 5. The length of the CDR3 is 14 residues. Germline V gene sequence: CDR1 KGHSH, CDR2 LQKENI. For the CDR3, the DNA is TGTGCCAGCTCACGCACAGGGGGGGGCACTGAAGCTTTCTTT. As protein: CASSRTGGGTEAFF.

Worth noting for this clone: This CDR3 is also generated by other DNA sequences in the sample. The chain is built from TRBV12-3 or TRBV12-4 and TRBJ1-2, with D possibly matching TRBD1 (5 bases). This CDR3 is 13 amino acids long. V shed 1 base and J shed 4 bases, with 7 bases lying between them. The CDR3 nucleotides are TGTGCCAGCAGTTTAGGACAGACCTATGGCTACACCTTC. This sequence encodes CASSLGQTYGYTF.

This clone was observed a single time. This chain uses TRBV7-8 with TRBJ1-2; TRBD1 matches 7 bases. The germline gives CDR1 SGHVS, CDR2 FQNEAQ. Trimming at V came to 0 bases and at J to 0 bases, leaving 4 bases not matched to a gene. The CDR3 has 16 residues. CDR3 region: CASSLAGQASNYGYTF. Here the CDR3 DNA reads TGTGCCAGCAGCTTAGCCGGACAGGCATCTAACTATGGCTACACCTTC. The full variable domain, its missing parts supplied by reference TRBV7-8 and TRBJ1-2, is GAGVSQSPRYKVAKRGQDVALRCDPISGHVSLFWYQQALGQGPEFLTYFQNEAQLDKSGLPSDRFFAERPEGSVSTLKIQRTQQEDSAVYLCASSLAGQASNYGYTFGSGTRLTVV.

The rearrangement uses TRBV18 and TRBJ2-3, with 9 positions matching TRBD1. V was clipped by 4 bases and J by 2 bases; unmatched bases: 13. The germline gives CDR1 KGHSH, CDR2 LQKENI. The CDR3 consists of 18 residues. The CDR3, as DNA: TGTGCCAGCTCACAACGACCCGGACAGGGGTTTTCCACAGATACGCAGTATTTT. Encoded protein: CASSQRPGQGFSTDTQYF. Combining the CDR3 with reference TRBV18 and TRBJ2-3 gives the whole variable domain NAGVMQNPRHLVRRRGQEARLRCSPMKGHSHVYWYRQLPEEGLKFMVYLQKENIIDESGMPKERFSAEFPKEGPSILRIQQVVRGDSAAYFCASSQRPGQGFSTDTQYFGPGTRLTVL.

CDR3 region: CASSLEGESPLHF. For the CDR3, the DNA is TGTGCCAGCAGCTTGGAGGGCGAATCACCCCTCCACTTT. The chain carries TRBV7-2 and TRBJ1-6, with no clear D. Germline CDR1 SGHTA, CDR2 FQGNSA. This CDR3 comprises 13 residues. V was cut by 3 bases and J by 10 bases, with 10 bases left in between.

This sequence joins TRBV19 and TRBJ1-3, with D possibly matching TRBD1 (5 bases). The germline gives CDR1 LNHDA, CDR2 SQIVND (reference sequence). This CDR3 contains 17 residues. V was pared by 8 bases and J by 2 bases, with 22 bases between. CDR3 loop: CASPNLGGSSAGNTIYF. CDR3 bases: TGTGCCAGTCCCAACCTGGGGGGGTCGTCAGCTGGAAACACCATATATTTT.

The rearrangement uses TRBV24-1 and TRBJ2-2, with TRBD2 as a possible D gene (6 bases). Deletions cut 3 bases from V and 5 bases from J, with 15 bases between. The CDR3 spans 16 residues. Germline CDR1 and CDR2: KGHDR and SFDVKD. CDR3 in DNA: TGTGCCACCAGTGATCCCTTGGGAGGTCGGACCGGGGAGCTGTTTTTT. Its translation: CATSDPLGGRTGELFF.

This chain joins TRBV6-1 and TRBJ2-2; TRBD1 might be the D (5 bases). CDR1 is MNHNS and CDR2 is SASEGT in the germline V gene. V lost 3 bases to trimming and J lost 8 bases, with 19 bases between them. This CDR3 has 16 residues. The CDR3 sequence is CASSDFGHSGPGELFF. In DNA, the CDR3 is TGTGCCAGCAGTGATTTCGGACACTCCGGTCCGGGGGAGCTGTTTTTT.

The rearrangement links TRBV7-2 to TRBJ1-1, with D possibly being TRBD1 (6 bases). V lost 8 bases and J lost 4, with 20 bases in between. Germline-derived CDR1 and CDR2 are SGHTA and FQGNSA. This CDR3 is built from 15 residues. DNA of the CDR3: TGTGCCAGCTTTCGGGGGGGAACAGGGAGCACTGAAGCTTTCTTT. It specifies CASFRGGTGSTEAFF.

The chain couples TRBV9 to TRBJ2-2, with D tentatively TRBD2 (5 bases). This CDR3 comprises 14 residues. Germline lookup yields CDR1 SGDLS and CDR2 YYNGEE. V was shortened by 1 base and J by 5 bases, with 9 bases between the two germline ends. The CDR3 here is CASSVRPGTGELFF. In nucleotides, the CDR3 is TGTGCCAGCAGCGTAAGGCCGGGGACCGGGGAGCTGTTTTTT.

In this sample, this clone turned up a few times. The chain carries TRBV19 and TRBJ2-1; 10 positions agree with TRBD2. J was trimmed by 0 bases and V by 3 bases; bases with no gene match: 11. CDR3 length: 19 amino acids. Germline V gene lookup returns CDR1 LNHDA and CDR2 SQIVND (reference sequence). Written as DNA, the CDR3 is TGTGCCAGTAGTATGAGGCTAGCGGGGGCGATCAGCTCCTACAATGAGCAGTTCTTC. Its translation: CASSMRLAGAISSYNEQFF. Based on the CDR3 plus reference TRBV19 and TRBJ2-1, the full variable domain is DGGITQSPKYLFRKEGQNVTLSCEQNLNHDAMYWYRQDPGQGLRLIYYSQIVNDFQKGDIAEGYSVSREKKESFPLTVTSAQKNPTAFYLCASSMRLAGAISSYNEQFFGPGTRLTVL.

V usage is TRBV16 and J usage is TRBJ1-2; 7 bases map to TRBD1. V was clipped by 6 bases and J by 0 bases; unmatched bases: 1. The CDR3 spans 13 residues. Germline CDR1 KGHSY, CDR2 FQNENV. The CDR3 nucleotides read TGTGCCAGCAGGCAGGGGGCTAACTATGGCTACACCTTC. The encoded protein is CASRQGANYGYTF.

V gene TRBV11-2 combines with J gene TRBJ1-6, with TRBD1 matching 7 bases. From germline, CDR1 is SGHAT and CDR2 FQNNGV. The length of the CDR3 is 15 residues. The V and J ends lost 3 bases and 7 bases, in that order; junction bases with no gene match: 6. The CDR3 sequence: CASSLAPGQNSPLHF. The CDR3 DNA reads TGTGCCAGCAGCTTGGCCCCGGGACAGAATTCACCCCTCCACTTT.